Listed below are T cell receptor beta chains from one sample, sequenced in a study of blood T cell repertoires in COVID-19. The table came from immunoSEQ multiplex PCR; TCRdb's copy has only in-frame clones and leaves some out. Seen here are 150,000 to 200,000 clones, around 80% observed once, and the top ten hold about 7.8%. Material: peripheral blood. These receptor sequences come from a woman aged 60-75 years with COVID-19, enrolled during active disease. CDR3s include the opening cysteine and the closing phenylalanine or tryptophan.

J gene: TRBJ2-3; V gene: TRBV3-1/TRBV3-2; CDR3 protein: CASSHSVSVGGGDTQYF
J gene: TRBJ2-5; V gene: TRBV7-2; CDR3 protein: CASSTGGLAEETQYF
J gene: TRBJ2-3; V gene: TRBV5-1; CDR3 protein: CASSLRGMGSDTQYF
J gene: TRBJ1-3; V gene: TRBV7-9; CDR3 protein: CASSLTASGNTIYF
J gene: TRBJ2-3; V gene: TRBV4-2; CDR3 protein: CASSLSGTGSTDTQYF
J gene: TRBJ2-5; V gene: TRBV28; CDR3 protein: CASSSASGYQETQYF
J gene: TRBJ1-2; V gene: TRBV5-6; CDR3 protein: CASSVDRGNLYGYTF
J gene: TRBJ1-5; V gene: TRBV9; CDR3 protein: CASSVDPGGAQHF
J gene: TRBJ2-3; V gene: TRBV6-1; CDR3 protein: CASSERGLLSSTDTQYF
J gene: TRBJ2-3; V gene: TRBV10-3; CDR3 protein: CAIRLGTDTDTQYF
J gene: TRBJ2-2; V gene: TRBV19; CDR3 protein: CASSRDSQTGELFF
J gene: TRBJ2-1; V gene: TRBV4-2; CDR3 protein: CASSQDYRDEQFF
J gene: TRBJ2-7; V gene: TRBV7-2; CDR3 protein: CASSLLGQGAYEQYF
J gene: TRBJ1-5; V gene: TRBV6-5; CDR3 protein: CASSRTGGNQPQHF
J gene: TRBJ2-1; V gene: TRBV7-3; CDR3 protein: CASSRSVSSYNEQFF
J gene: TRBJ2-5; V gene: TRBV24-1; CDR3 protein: CATSDLMGGGETQYF
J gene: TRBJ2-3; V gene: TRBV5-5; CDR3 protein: CASSLTGTSGRSDTQYF
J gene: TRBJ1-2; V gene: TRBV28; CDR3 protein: CASRPGTAWGYTF
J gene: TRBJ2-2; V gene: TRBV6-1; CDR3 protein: CASRPTSGSGELFF
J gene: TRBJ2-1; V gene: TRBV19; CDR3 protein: CASSTPQGWHNEQFF
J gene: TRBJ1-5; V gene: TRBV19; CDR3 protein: CAVTGGGNQPQHF
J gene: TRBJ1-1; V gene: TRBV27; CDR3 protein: CASSSKTQGYTEAFF
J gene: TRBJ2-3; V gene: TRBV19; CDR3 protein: CASSGNRGDTQYF
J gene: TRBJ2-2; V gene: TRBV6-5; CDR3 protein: CASSYSPQINTGELFF
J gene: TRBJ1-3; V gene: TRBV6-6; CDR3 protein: CASSRGAGARGGSGNTIYF
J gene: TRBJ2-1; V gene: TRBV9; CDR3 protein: CASSPRLAGDYNEQFF
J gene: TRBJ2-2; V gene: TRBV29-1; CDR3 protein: CSVEEQDRATGELFF
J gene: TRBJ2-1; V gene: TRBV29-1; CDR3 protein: CSVGVSGDNEQFF
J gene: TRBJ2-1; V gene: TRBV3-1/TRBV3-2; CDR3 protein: CASSRLALHEQFF
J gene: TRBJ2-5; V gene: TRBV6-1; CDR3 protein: CASSEGLAGVWETQYF